Listed here are 27 T cell receptor beta chains from one sample, sequenced in a study of T cells after posttransplantation cyclophosphamide. Sequencing was performed with immunoSEQ multiplex PCR; in TCRdb, only in-frame clones are kept and a portion is missing. This table holds more than 8,500 clones, approximately 89% found once. The sample was memory CD4+ T cells sorted from PBMCs. Source of these receptors: a woman aged 55-69 years in good health, CMV-negative, and a related stem cell transplant donor.

V and J are TRBV5-1 and TRBJ1-1, with D tentatively TRBD1 (5 bases). The germline gives CDR1 SGHRS, CDR2 YFSETQ. Trimming removed 0 bases from V and 4 bases from J, with 10 bases in between. The CDR3 runs to 14 residues. The CDR3 bases are TGCGCCAGCAGCTTGGCAGGGAAGGGCACTGAAGCTTTCTTT. This translates into CASSLAGKGTEAFF.

Of note for this clone: The same CDR3 arises from other DNA sequences in this sample as well. The V and J genes are TRBV27 and TRBJ1-6; D not certain. V was trimmed by 8 bases and J by 10 bases, leaving 18 bases between them. The length of the CDR3 is 14 residues. Germline lookup yields CDR1 MNHEY and CDR2 SMNVEV (reference sequence). The CDR3 is CASGPLTKESPLHF. CDR3 nucleotides: TGTGCCAGCGGGCCTTTAACAAAAGAATCACCCCTCCACTTT.

The chain is built from TRBV4-2 and TRBJ2-7; possibly TRBD1 for D (6 bases). V was shortened by 0 bases and J by 3 bases, with 9 bases between the two germline ends. CDR1 is LGHNA and CDR2 is YNFKEQ in the germline V gene. The CDR3 has 14 residues. CDR3: CASSQDIQGYEQYF. The CDR3 region has the DNA TGTGCCAGCAGCCAAGATATACAGGGCTACGAGCAGTACTTC.

The rearrangement uses TRBV5-5 and TRBJ2-5; weak D call: TRBD1 (6 bases). This CDR3 has 17 residues. Trimming shortened V by 9 bases and J by 0 bases, and 24 bases separated the two germline ends. CDR1 is SGHKS and CDR2 is YYEKEE in the germline V gene (reference sequence). Here the CDR3 reads CATQGSSRKEYQETQYF. The CDR3 region has the DNA TGTGCCACCCAGGGGTCTAGCCGGAAAGAGTACCAAGAGACCCAGTACTTC.

This sequence joins TRBV28 and TRBJ1-1; D is undetermined. This CDR3 region has 12 residues. V lost 2 bases and J lost 1, with 2 bases in between. The germline gives CDR1 MDHEN, CDR2 SYDVKM. The CDR3 loop reads CASSLRNTEAFF. The CDR3 DNA sequence: TGTGCCAGCAGTTTACGGAACACTGAAGCTTTCTTT.

This clone has more than one count but fewer than ten. The chain is built from TRBV19 and TRBJ1-1; D gene unclear. Germline CDR1 LNHDA, CDR2 SQIVND (reference sequence). V was trimmed by 4 bases and J by 2 bases, leaving 11 bases between them. The CDR3 contains 14 residues. The chain's CDR3 is CASSTRRRNTEAFF. CDR3 nucleotide sequence: TGTGCCAGTAGTACTAGACGGAGAAACACTGAAGCTTTCTTT.

CDR3 sequence: CASSPGGGTYNEQFF. The DNA for the CDR3 is TGCGCCAGCAGCCCTGGGGGGGGAACCTACAATGAGCAGTTCTTC. The chain couples TRBV5-1 to TRBJ2-1; 7 positions agree with TRBD2. Looked up from germline, CDR1 is SGHRS and CDR2 is YFSETQ. V shed 4 bases and J 2 bases; nucleotides not matched to a gene: 6. There are 15 residues in the CDR3.

The rearrangement uses TRBV11-2 and TRBJ2-2; 8 positions agree with TRBD2. The germline gives CDR1 SGHAT, CDR2 FQNNGV. V was clipped by 5 bases and J by 5 bases; unmatched bases: 7. CDR3 length: 15 residues. The CDR3 coding sequence is TGTGCCAGCAGCAAACGGGGGGGAGGGACCGGGGAGCTGTTTTTT. This codes for CASSKRGGGTGELFF.

The chain joins TRBV10-3 to TRBJ1-2, with TRBD1 identical over 7 bases. The CDR3 loop spans 15 amino acids. V dropped 0 bases and J dropped 5; count of bases not matched to a gene: 6. The germline V gene encodes CDR1 ENHRY and CDR2 SYGVKD. The CDR3 sequence: CAISESATGRYGYTF. The CDR3 bases are TGTGCCATCAGTGAGTCCGCGACAGGGAGGTATGGCTACACCTTC.

The count of this clone is one. V is TRBV7-2 and J is TRBJ2-5; a weak D match, TRBD1 (5 bases). V was pared by 1 base and J by 1 base, with 10 bases between. CDR3 size: 15 residues. The germline CDR1 and CDR2 sequences are SGHTA and FQGNSA. CDR3 sequence reads: CASSLDQGVQETQYF. For the CDR3, the DNA is TGTGCCAGCAGCTTAGACCAGGGTGTCCAAGAGACCCAGTACTTC.

This chain connects TRBV4-3 to TRBJ2-7, with D possibly being TRBD2 (5 bases). The CDR3 covers 12 residues. CDR1 is LGHNA and CDR2 is YSLEER in the germline V gene. The ends were cut back, 1 base at V and 4 bases at J, with 5 bases in the middle. CDR3 bases: TGCGCCAGCAGCCAAGGCGGGTACGAGCAGTACTTC. Amino acid sequence: CASSQGGYEQYF.

This rearrangement joins TRBV5-6 to TRBJ2-3; 9 nucleotides agree with TRBD2. Germline V CDR1 and CDR2: SGHDT, YYEEEE. This CDR3 comprises 17 residues. V lost 1 base, J lost 2 bases, and 8 bases stayed unmatched. This CDR3 reads CASSLLLAGAATDTQYF. The CDR3 nucleotides are TGTGCCAGCAGCTTGTTATTAGCGGGGGCCGCCACAGATACGCAGTATTTT. The full variable domain, with the rest looked up from reference TRBV5-6 and TRBJ2-3, is DAGVTQSPTHLIKTRGQQVTLRCSPKSGHDTVSWYQQALGQGPQFIFQYYEEEERQRGNFPDRFSGHQFPNYSSELNVNALLLGDSALYLCASSLLLAGAATDTQYFGPGTRLTVL.

V is TRBV18 and J is TRBJ2-1; TRBD1 matches at 11 bases. V shed 2 bases, J shed 7 bases, and the junction held 4 bases outside the gene matches. Germline lookup yields CDR1 KGHSH and CDR2 LQKENI. The CDR3 extends over 15 amino acids. CDR3 sequence: CASSPRTGGSNEQFF. The CDR3 DNA follows: TGTGCCAGCTCACCAAGGACAGGGGGCTCGAATGAGCAGTTCTTC. The full variable domain, its missing parts supplied by reference TRBV18 and TRBJ2-1, is NAGVMQNPRHLVRRRGQEARLRCSPMKGHSHVYWYRQLPEEGLKFMVYLQKENIIDESGMPKERFSAEFPKEGPSILRIQQVVRGDSAAYFCASSPRTGGSNEQFFGPGTRLTVL.

The rearrangement joins TRBV25-1 to TRBJ1-5, with TRBD1 matching 9 bases. Per the germline V gene, CDR1 is MGHDK and CDR2 is SYGVNS. V lost 7 bases to trimming and J lost 0 bases; unmatched junction nucleotides: 7. CDR3 length: 16 amino acids. The CDR3 DNA sequence: TGTGCCAGCAAGGACAGGGGCCACCATAGCAATCAGCCCCAGCATTTT. Amino acid sequence: CASKDRGHHSNQPQHF.

The chain couples TRBV11-3 to TRBJ2-7; 9 bases line up with TRBD1. This CDR3 has 15 amino acids. Per germline, CDR1 SGHNT and CDR2 YENEEA. The ends lost 8 bases at V and 4 bases at J; junction bases unmatched: 12. The CDR3 nucleotides read TGTGCCAGCGGCACCCCGACAGGGGGGGGATACGAGCAGTACGTC. Translated, it gives CASGTPTGGGYEQYV.

The chain carries TRBV7-2 and TRBJ1-2, with no clear D. There are 15 residues in the CDR3. The V gene lost 5 bases and the J gene lost 8 bases, with 21 bases spanning the gap. The germline gives CDR1 SGHTA, CDR2 FQGNSA. For the CDR3, the DNA is TGTGCCAGCAGCAACCTGGCGGCGTCTATTGGGGGCTACACCTTC. This translates into CASSNLAASIGGYTF.

The rearrangement links TRBV5-5 to TRBJ2-7; a weak D match, TRBD2 (6 bases). The V and J ends lost 3 bases and 4 bases respectively, with 14 bases between them. Per the germline V gene, CDR1 is SGHKS and CDR2 is YYEKEE (reference sequence). The CDR3 has 14 amino acids. CDR3 nucleotides: TGTGCCAGCAGCTCGGGCGGGGTGAGGTACGAGCAGTACTTC. Protein sequence: CASSSGGVRYEQYF.

This clone was seen once. This sequence joins TRBV25-1 and TRBJ1-5; no clear D gene. The germline gives CDR1 MGHDK, CDR2 SYGVNS. CDR3 length: 15 amino acids. The V and J ends lost 1 base and 0 bases respectively, with 7 bases between them. Written as DNA, the CDR3 is TGTGCCAGCAGTGAATCCTTTAATAGCAATCAGCCCCAGCATTTT. Its translation is CASSESFNSNQPQHF. The full variable domain, with the rest looked up from reference TRBV25-1 and TRBJ1-5, is EADIYQTPRYLVIGTGKKITLECSQTMGHDKMYWYQQDPGMELHLIHYSYGVNSTEKGDLSSESTVSRIRTEHFPLTLESARPSHTSQYLCASSESFNSNQPQHFGDGTRLSIL.

The CDR3 coding sequence is TGCGCCAGCAGCCACCCCCGGGGGGGATCTACAGATACGCAGTATTTT. Translation: CASSHPRGGSTDTQYF. The rearrangement links TRBV4-3 to TRBJ2-3, with 8 bases aligning to TRBD2. Losses at the gene ends were 3 bases for V and 3 bases for J; bases not matched to a gene: 8. Germline V gives CDR1 LGHNA, CDR2 YSLEER. This CDR3 has 16 amino acids.

This sequence joins TRBV10-3 and TRBJ1-1; D is undetermined. The germline CDR1 and CDR2 sequences are ENHRY and SYGVKD. The ends were cut back, 0 bases at V and 0 bases at J, with 11 bases in the middle. CDR3 length equals 16 residues. The CDR3 DNA is TGTGCCATCAGTGAGTCGATCGGAGCTTTGAACACTGAAGCTTTCTTT. Encoded protein: CAISESIGALNTEAFF.

The chain has TRBV11-1 and TRBJ2-1; a weak D match, TRBD1 (5 bases). Germline lookup yields CDR1 SGHAT and CDR2 FQDESV (reference sequence). V was shortened by 6 bases and J by 5 bases, with 17 bases between the two germline ends. This CDR3 is 15 amino acids long. The CDR3 is CASSHLGPFDNEQFF. CDR3 DNA sequence: TGTGCCAGCAGTCACCTGGGGCCTTTTGACAATGAGCAGTTCTTC.

This chain uses TRBV5-5 with TRBJ1-5; 7 positions match TRBD1. Unmatched junction bases numbered 11, after V lost 2 bases and J lost 6 bases. CDR1 is SGHKS, CDR2 YYEKEE, per germline (reference sequence). This CDR3 is 16 amino acids long. Here the CDR3 reads CASSFQRQGTGQPQHF. In nucleotides, the CDR3 is TGTGCCAGCAGCTTTCAACGACAGGGTACTGGTCAGCCCCAGCATTTT.

The CDR3 spells CAISEPGLTANTGELFF. The CDR3 DNA reads TGTGCCATCAGTGAGCCCGGACTCACCGCGAACACCGGGGAGCTGTTTTTT. This chain joins TRBV10-3 and TRBJ2-2; D perhaps matches TRBD2 (5 bases). Germline assignment: CDR1 ENHRY and CDR2 SYGVKD. Trimming left V 2 bases short and J 0 bases short, with 13 bases between. CDR3 size: 17 residues.

The rearrangement uses TRBV2 and TRBJ1-5; 12 bases map to TRBD1. Germline V gene lookup returns CDR1 SNHLY and CDR2 FYNNEI. This CDR3 region has 15 residues. Germline trimming cut 6 bases from V and 7 bases from J; bases unmatched to any gene: 7. The CDR3 loop reads CASRRGTGGQQPQHF. CDR3 coding DNA: TGTGCCAGCAGGAGGGGGACAGGGGGCCAACAGCCCCAGCATTTT.

The V and J genes are TRBV7-9 and TRBJ2-3; 11 nucleotides agree with TRBD2. CDR3 length: 16 amino acids. Trimming took 0 bases from V and 5 from J; bases not matched to a gene: 4. Per the germline V gene, CDR1 is SEHNR and CDR2 is FQNEAQ (reference sequence). DNA of the CDR3: TGTGCCAGCAGCTTAGCGCTAGCGGGGGGAAGAGATACGCAGTATTTT. Translation gives CASSLALAGGRDTQYF.

This rearrangement joins TRBV5-5 to TRBJ2-3; 10 nucleotides match TRBD2. This CDR3 has 15 amino acids. V dropped 4 bases and J dropped 2; count of bases not matched to a gene: 4. CDR1 is SGHKS and CDR2 is YYEKEE in the germline V gene (reference sequence). The CDR3 reads CASSKLAGLTDTQYF. CDR3 in DNA: TGTGCCAGCAGCAAACTAGCGGGGCTCACAGATACGCAGTATTTT. Looking up the rest from reference TRBV5-5 and TRBJ2-3 gives the full variable domain: DAGVTQSPTHLIKTRGQQVTLRCSPISGHKSVSWYQQVLGQGPQFIFQYYEKEERGRGNFPDRFSARQFPNYSSELNVNALLLGDSALYLCASSKLAGLTDTQYFGPGTRLTVL.

This clone came up a few times. The chain joins TRBV7-7 to TRBJ2-2; 7 bases map to TRBD1. Germline V gene data show CDR1 as SSHAT and CDR2 as FNYEAQ (reference sequence). The CDR3 has 15 residues. V lost 4 bases to trimming and J lost 0 bases; unmatched junction nucleotides: 2. The CDR3 region has the DNA TGTGCCAGCAGCTCCGGGACAGCGAACACCGGGGAGCTGTTTTTT. Residues: CASSSGTANTGELFF.